A selection of T cell receptor beta chains follows, all from one sample in a study of blood T cell repertoires in COVID-19. TCRdb keeps only in-frame clones here, not all; method: immunoSEQ multiplex PCR. The sample contains about 12,000 clones, 71% of which appear only once. The sequencing sample was made of peripheral blood. All receptors derive from a man aged 55-75 years with COVID-19, enrolled during active disease. Both conserved end residues are part of each CDR3. D genes are given only for firm matches. Some rows mark clone size as missing; the rest say once, few, many or name a class of expanded clone.

size: .
D: .
J: TRBJ1-1
V: TRBV4-1
CDR3: CASSQLDLGFSRNTEAFF
DNA: TGCGCCAGCAGCCAACTAGATCTCGGCTTCTCACGGAACACTGAAGCTTTCTTT

size: .
D: TRBD1
J: TRBJ2-2
V: TRBV5-5
CDR3: CASTTRTGGTGELFF
DNA: TGTGCCAGCACAACCCGGACAGGGGGAACCGGGGAGCTGTTTTTT

size: .
D: TRBD2
J: TRBJ2-5
V: TRBV4-2
CDR3: CASSPSGGTYQETQYF
DNA: TGTGCCAGCAGCCCCAGCGGGGGGACCTACCAAGAGACCCAGTACTTC

size: .
D: TRBD2
J: TRBJ2-7
V: TRBV2
CDR3: CASDGTSGGARDHEQYF
DNA: TGTGCCAGTGACGGGACTAGCGGGGGGGCTAGGGACCACGAGCAGTACTTC

size: .
D: .
J: TRBJ2-3
V: TRBV5-1
CDR3: CASSLGQSTDTQYF
DNA: TGCGCCAGCAGCTTGGGGCAGAGCACAGATACGCAGTATTTT

size: .
D: .
J: TRBJ1-1
V: TRBV24-1
CDR3: CATSDFGQEEAFF
DNA: TGTGCCACCAGTGATTTTGGACAAGAGGAAGCTTTCTTT

size: .
D: TRBD1
J: TRBJ1-2
V: TRBV5-1
CDR3: CASTRDRGSYGYTF
DNA: TGCGCCAGCACCCGGGACAGGGGAAGCTATGGCTACACCTTC

size: .
D: .
J: TRBJ2-5
V: TRBV9
CDR3: CASSVAAFQETQYF
DNA: TGTGCCAGCAGCGTAGCAGCGTTTCAAGAGACCCAGTACTTC

size: .
D: .
J: TRBJ1-3
V: TRBV9
CDR3: CASSVAVAGSGNTIYF
DNA: TGTGCCAGCAGCGTAGCGGTGGCAGGCTCTGGAAACACCATATATTTT

size: .
D: .
J: TRBJ2-2
V: TRBV4-2
CDR3: CASSQTGMDGELFF
DNA: TGTGCCAGCAGCCAAACAGGGATGGACGGGGAGCTGTTTTTT

size: few
D: TRBD2
J: TRBJ2-2
V: TRBV4-2
CDR3: CASSQLTSGPPELFF
DNA: TGTGCCAGCAGCCAATTGACTAGCGGGCCACCGGAGCTGTTTTTT

size: few
D: .
J: TRBJ2-1
V: TRBV27
CDR3: CASSIEDPAGPYNEQFF
DNA: TGTGCCAGCAGTATCGAGGACCCCGCGGGCCCCTACAATGAGCAGTTCTTC

size: .
D: TRBD2
J: TRBJ2-3
V: TRBV30
CDR3: CAWSTSGGAGDTQYF
DNA: TGTGCCTGGAGTACTAGCGGGGGGGCCGGAGATACGCAGTATTTT

size: .
D: .
J: TRBJ1-1
V: TRBV5-1
CDR3: CASSLRGNTEAFF
DNA: TGCGCCAGCAGCTTGCGGGGGAACACTGAAGCTTTCTTT

size: .
D: TRBD1
J: TRBJ2-2
V: TRBV6-5
CDR3: CASSYGTGGTGELFF
DNA: TGTGCCAGCAGTTACGGGACAGGGGGCACCGGGGAGCTGTTTTTT

size: .
D: .
J: TRBJ2-7
V: TRBV6-6
CDR3: CASSFPGRSYEQYF
DNA: TGTGCCAGCAGTTTCCCTGGCAGATCCTACGAGCAGTACTTC

size: .
D: TRBD2
J: TRBJ2-3
V: TRBV9
CDR3: CASSDGLAGTDTQYF
DNA: TGTGCCAGCAGCGATGGACTAGCAGGCACAGATACGCAGTATTTT

size: .
D: TRBD1
J: TRBJ1-5
V: TRBV28
CDR3: CASSTGGAGQPQHF
DNA: TGTGCCAGCAGTACAGGGGGAGCTGGTCAGCCCCAGCATTTT

size: once
D: TRBD1
J: TRBJ1-5
V: TRBV18
CDR3: CASSGTGGNQPQHF
DNA: TGTGCCAGCTCAGGGACAGGGGGAAATCAGCCCCAGCATTTT

size: .
D: .
J: TRBJ2-1
V: TRBV7-7
CDR3: CASSLSPQGNNEQFF
DNA: TGTGCTAGCAGCTTAAGCCCGCAGGGTAACAATGAGCAGTTCTTC

size: .
D: .
J: TRBJ1-1
V: TRBV19
CDR3: CASRIRSNTEAFF
DNA: TGTGCCAGTAGGATCCGGTCGAACACTGAAGCTTTCTTT

size: .
D: TRBD2
J: TRBJ2-3
V: TRBV11-2
CDR3: CASSQSLTGGADTQYF
DNA: TGTGCCAGCAGTCAATCATTAACGGGGGGGGCAGATACGCAGTATTTT

size: .
D: TRBD1
J: TRBJ1-2
V: TRBV19
CDR3: CASSRFGPAPGTGGFNYGYTF
DNA: TGTGCCAGTAGTCGATTCGGGCCCGCTCCCGGGACAGGGGGTTTTAACTATGGCTACACCTTC

size: .
D: TRBD1
J: TRBJ1-4
V: TRBV12-3/TRBV12-4
CDR3: CASKGGGEEKLFF
DNA: TGTGCCAGCAAAGGAGGGGGCGAGGAAAAACTGTTTTTT

size: medium-sized
D: .
J: TRBJ2-2
V: TRBV19
CDR3: CASRITGSNTGELFF
DNA: TGTGCCAGTAGGATCACAGGGTCCAACACCGGGGAGCTGTTTTTT

size: .
D: TRBD2
J: TRBJ2-4
V: TRBV15
CDR3: CATSPLGTSGRGTKNIQYF
DNA: TGTGCCACCAGCCCACTCGGGACTAGCGGGAGAGGGACCAAAAACATTCAGTACTTC

size: .
D: .
J: TRBJ1-5
V: TRBV6-5
CDR3: CASEELSNQPQHF
DNA: TGTGCCAGCGAGGAACTTAGCAATCAGCCTCAGCATTTT

size: .
D: .
J: TRBJ1-2
V: TRBV6-1
CDR3: CASSDRYGGYSNYGYTF
DNA: TGTGCCAGCAGTGACCGATATGGCGGATACTCTAACTATGGCTACACCTTC

size: few
D: .
J: TRBJ1-5
V: TRBV4-2
CDR3: CASSLRVNQPQHF
DNA: TGTGCCAGCAGCCTAAGAGTGAATCAGCCCCAGCATTTT

size: .
D: TRBD1
J: TRBJ1-1
V: TRBV10-3
CDR3: CATTDRPLNTEAFF
DNA: TGTGCCACGACGGACAGGCCATTGAACACTGAAGCTTTCTTT

size: .
D: .
J: TRBJ2-2
V: TRBV5-1
CDR3: CASSWAGTGELFF
DNA: TGCGCCAGCAGCTGGGCGGGCACCGGGGAGCTGTTTTTT

size: few
D: .
J: TRBJ2-3
V: TRBV9
CDR3: CASSVPVDASRRTDTQYF
DNA: TGTGCCAGCAGCGTTCCTGTTGATGCTAGTCGGCGCACAGATACGCAGTATTTT

size: .
D: TRBD2
J: TRBJ2-1
V: TRBV24-1
CDR3: CATSDLGLAGWGEQFF
DNA: TGTGCCACCAGTGATTTAGGACTAGCGGGATGGGGTGAGCAGTTCTTC

size: .
D: TRBD2
J: TRBJ2-1
V: TRBV7-2
CDR3: CASSEASGGRNEQFF
DNA: TGTGCCAGCAGCGAAGCCAGCGGGGGGAGGAATGAGCAGTTCTTC

size: .
D: .
J: TRBJ2-1
V: TRBV3-1/TRBV3-2
CDR3: CASRGSSYNEQFF
DNA: TGTGCCAGCAGGGGGAGCTCCTACAATGAGCAGTTCTTC

size: .
D: .
J: TRBJ1-2
V: TRBV7-9
CDR3: CASSSGQNGYTF
DNA: TGTGCCAGCAGCTCGGGACAAAATGGCTACACCTTC

size: .
D: .
J: TRBJ2-5
V: TRBV5-4
CDR3: CASSFRGGKETQYF
DNA: TGTGCCAGCAGCTTTAGGGGGGGCAAAGAGACCCAGTACTTC

size: .
D: .
J: TRBJ2-1
V: TRBV5-6
CDR3: CASSLPGGASSYNEQFF
DNA: TGTGCCAGCAGCCTTCCTGGCGGGGCGAGCTCCTACAATGAGCAGTTCTTC